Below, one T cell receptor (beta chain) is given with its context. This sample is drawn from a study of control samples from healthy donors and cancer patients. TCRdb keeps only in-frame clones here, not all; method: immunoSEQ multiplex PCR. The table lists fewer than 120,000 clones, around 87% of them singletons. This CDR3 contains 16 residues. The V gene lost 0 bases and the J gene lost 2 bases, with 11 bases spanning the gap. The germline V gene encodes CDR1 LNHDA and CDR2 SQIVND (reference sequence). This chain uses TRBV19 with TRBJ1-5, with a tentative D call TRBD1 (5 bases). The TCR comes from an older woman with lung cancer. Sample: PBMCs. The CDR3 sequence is CASSIDPGKGNQPQHF. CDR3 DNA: TGTGCCAGTAGTATAGATCCAGGGAAGGGCAATCAGCCCCAGCATTTT. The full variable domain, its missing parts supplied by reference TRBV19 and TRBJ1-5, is DGGITQSPKYLFRKEGQNVTLSCEQNLNHDAMYWYRQDPGQGLRLIYYSQIVNDFQKGDIAEGYSVSREKKESFPLTVTSAQKNPTAFYLCASSIDPGKGNQPQHFGDGTRLSIL.